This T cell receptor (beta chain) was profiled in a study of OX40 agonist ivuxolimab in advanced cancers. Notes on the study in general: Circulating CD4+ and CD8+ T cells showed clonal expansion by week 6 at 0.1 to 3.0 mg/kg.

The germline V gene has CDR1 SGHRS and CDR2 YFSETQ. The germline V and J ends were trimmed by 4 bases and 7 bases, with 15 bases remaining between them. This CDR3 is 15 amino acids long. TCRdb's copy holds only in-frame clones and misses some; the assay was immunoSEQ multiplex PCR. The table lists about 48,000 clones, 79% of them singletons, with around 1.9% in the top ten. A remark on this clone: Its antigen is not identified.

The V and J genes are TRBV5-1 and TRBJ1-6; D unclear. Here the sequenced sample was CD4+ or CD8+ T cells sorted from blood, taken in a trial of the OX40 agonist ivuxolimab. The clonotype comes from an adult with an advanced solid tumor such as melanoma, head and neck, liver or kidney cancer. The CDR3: CASSPRPDENSPLHF. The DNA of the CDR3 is TGCGCCAGCAGCCCCAGGCCGGATGAAAATTCACCCCTCCACTTT.